This T cell receptor beta chain was identified in a study of beta chain features in type 1 diabetes. Expressed TCRB transcripts were sequenced, since all the RNA that had been isolated was reverse transcribed. Using immunoSEQ multiplex PCR, the repertoire was profiled, and TCRdb retains in-frame clones only, with some absent. This sample yields about 900,000 clones, of which roughly a sixth are seen a single time; 0.023% belongs to the top ten. The table lists this clone with a few counts. The V and J ends lost 2 bases and 6 bases, in that order; junction bases with no gene match: 7. Germline V gives CDR1 SGHTA, CDR2 FQGNSA. The CDR3 is 14 amino acids.

Sequences were obtained from naive CD4+ T cells from blood. The receptor was derived from a woman aged 18 to 35 in good health. The V and J genes are TRBV7-2 and TRBJ2-7; 7 nucleotides line up with TRBD2. The CDR3 DNA follows: TGTGCCAGCAGCTTATTAGGCGGGAGTACCGAGCAGTACTTC. Its translation: CASSLLGGSTEQYF.